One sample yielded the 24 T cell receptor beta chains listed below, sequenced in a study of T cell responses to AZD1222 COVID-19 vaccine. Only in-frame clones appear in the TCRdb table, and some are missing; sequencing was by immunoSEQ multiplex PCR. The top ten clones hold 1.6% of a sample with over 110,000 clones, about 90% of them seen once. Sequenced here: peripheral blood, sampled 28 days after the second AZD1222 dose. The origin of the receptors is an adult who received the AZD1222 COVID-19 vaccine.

The CDR3 region is CASSEWLNRGVSNQPQHF. CDR3 bases: TGTGCCAGCAGTGAATGGTTGAACAGGGGGGTTAGCAATCAGCCCCAGCATTTT. V gene TRBV6-1 combines with J gene TRBJ1-5; TRBD1 aligns across 8 bases. Per the germline V gene, CDR1 is MNHNS and CDR2 is SASEGT. The CDR3 length is 18 residues. V lost 2 bases and J lost 0; bases outside the gene matches: 9.

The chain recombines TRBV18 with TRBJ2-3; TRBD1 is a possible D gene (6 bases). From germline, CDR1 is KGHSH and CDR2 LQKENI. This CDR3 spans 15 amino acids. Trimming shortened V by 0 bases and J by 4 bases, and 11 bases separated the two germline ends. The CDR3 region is CASSPPPGVADTQYF. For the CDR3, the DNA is TGTGCCAGCTCACCACCCCCAGGGGTCGCAGATACGCAGTATTTT.

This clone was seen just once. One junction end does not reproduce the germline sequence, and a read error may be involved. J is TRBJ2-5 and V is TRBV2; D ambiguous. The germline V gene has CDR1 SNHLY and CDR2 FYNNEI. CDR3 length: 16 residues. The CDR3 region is CASSEASELNQETQYF. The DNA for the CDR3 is TGTGCCAGCAGCGAAGCATCAGAATTGAATCAAGAGACCCAGTACTTC.

The CDR3 bases are TGTGCCAGCAGTCCTCTGAGGGTTAGGGGCAAAAACATTCAGTACTTC. It specifies CASSPLRVRGKNIQYF. V and J are TRBV27 and TRBJ2-4; possibly TRBD1 or TRBD2 for D (5 bases each). This CDR3 has 16 amino acids. CDR1 is MNHEY, CDR2 SMNVEV, per germline (reference sequence). V gave up 5 bases and J gave up 3 bases, with 17 bases separating them.

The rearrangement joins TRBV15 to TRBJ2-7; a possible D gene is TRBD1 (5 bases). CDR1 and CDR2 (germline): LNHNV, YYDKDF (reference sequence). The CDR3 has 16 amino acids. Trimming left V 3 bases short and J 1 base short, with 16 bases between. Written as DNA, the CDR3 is TGTGCCACCAGCAGTCAAACAGGAGACGGTTCCTACGAGCAGTACTTC. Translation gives CATSSQTGDGSYEQYF.

The CDR3 region is CASSEWQSNTEAFF. The CDR3 nucleotides read TGTGCCAGCAGTGAATGGCAGTCGAACACTGAAGCTTTCTTT. This rearrangement joins TRBV6-1 to TRBJ1-1; D ambiguous. V was cut by 2 bases and J by 1 base, with 8 bases left in between. Germline V gene data show CDR1 as MNHNS and CDR2 as SASEGT. This CDR3 spans 14 amino acids.

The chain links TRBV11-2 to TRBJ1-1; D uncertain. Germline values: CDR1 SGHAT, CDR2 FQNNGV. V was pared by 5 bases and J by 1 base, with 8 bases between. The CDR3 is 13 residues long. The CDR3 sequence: CASSPQQNTEAFF. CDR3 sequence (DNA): TGTGCCAGCAGCCCTCAGCAGAACACTGAAGCTTTCTTT.

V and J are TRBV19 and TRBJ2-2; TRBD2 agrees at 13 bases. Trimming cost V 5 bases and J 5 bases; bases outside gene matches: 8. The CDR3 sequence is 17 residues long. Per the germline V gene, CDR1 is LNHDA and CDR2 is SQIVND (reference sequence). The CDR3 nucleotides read TGTGCCAGTAGTTCTCCCGGGACTAGCGGGGAAACCGGGGAGCTGTTTTTT. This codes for CASSSPGTSGETGELFF.

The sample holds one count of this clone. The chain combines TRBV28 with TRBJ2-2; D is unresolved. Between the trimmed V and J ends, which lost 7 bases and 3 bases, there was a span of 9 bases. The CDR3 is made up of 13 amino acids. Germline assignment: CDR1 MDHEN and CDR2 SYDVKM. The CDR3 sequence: CASNGGYTGELFF. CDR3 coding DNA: TGTGCCAGCAATGGCGGATACACCGGGGAGCTGTTTTTT.

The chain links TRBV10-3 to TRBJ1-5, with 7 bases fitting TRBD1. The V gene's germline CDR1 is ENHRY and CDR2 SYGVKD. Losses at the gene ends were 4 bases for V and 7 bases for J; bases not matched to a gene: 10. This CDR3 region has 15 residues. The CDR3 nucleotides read TGTGCCATCAGTGGACAGGGAGGGGTTAAACAGCCCCAGCATTTT. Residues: CAISGQGGVKQPQHF.

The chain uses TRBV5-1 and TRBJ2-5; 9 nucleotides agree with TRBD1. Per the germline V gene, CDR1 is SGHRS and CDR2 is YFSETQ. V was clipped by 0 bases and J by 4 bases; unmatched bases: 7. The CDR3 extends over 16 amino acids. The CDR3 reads CASSLGDRVEGETQYF. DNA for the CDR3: TGCGCCAGCAGCTTGGGGGACAGGGTCGAAGGAGAGACCCAGTACTTC.

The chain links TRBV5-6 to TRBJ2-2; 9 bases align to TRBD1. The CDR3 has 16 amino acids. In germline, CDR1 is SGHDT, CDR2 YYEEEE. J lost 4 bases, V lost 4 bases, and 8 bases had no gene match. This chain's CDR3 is CASSGDREMFTGELFF. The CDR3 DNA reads TGTGCCAGCAGCGGGGACAGGGAAATGTTCACCGGGGAGCTGTTTTTT. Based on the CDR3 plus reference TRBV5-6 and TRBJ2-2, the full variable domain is DAGVTQSPTHLIKTRGQQVTLRCSPKSGHDTVSWYQQALGQGPQFIFQYYEEEERQRGNFPDRFSGHQFPNYSSELNVNALLLGDSALYLCASSGDREMFTGELFFGEGSRLTVL.

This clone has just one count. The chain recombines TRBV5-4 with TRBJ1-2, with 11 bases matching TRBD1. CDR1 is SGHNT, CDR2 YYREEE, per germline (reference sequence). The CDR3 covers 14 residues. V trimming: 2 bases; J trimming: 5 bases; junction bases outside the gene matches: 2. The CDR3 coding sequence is TGTGCCAGCAGCTTTGGACAGGGGGCGTATGGCTACACCTTC. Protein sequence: CASSFGQGAYGYTF.

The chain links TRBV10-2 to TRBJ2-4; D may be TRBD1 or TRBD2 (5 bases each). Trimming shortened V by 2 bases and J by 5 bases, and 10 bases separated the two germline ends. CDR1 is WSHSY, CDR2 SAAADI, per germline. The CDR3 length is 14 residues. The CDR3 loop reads CASSELGVENIQYF. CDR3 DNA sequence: TGCGCCAGCAGTGAGCTGGGGGTCGAAAACATTCAGTACTTC.

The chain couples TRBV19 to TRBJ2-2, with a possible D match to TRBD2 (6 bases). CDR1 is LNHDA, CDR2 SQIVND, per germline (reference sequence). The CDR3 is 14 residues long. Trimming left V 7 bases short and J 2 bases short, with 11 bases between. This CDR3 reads CASNSGTNTGELFF. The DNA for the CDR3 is TGTGCCAGTAATTCCGGGACTAACACCGGGGAGCTGTTTTTT. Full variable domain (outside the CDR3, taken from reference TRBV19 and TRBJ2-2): DGGITQSPKYLFRKEGQNVTLSCEQNLNHDAMYWYRQDPGQGLRLIYYSQIVNDFQKGDIAEGYSVSREKKESFPLTVTSAQKNPTAFYLCASNSGTNTGELFFGEGSRLTVL.

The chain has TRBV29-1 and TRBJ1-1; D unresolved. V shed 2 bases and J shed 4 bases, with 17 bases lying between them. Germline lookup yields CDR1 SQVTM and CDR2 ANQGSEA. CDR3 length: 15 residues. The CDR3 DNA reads TGCAGCGTTGAAAATTCGGCAGAGAGGTCCACTGAAGCTTTCTTT. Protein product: CSVENSAERSTEAFF.

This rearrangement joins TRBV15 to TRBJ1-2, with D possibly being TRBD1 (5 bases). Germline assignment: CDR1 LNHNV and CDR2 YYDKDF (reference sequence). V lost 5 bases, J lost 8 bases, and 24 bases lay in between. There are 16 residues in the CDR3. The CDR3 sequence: CATSRRRDPDPWGYTF. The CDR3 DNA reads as TGTGCCACCAGCCGTCGACGGGACCCGGATCCTTGGGGCTACACCTTC.

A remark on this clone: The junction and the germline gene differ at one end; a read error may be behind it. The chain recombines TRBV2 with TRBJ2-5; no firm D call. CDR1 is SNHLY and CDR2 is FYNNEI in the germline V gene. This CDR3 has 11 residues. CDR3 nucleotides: TGTGCCAGCAGTTCCGGAGTAATAATCGACTTC. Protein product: CASSSGVIIDF.

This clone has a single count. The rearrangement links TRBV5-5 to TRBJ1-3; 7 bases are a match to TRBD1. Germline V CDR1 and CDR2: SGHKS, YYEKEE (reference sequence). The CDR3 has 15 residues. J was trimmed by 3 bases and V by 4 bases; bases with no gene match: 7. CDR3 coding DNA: TGTGCCAGCAGCATAGACAGGGCGAGTGGAAACACCATATATTTT. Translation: CASSIDRASGNTIYF.

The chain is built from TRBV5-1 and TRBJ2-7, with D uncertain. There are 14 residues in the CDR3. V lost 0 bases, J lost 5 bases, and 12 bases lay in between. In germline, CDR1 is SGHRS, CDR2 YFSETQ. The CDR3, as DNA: TGCGCCAGCAGCTTGGATCGCCTCCGGGACGAGCAGTACGTC. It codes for CASSLDRLRDEQYV.

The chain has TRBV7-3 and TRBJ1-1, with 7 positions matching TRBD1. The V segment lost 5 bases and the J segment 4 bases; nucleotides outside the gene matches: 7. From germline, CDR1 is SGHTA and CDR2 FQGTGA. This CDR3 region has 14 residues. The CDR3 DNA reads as TGTGCCAGCAGCCTAGAGGGGGCGAGCACTGAAGCTTTCTTT. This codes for CASSLEGASTEAFF.

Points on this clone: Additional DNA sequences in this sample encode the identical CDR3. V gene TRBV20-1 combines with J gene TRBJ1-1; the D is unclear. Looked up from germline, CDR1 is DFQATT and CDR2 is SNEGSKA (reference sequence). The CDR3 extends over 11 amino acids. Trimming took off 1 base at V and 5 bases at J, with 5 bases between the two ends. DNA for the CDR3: TGCAGTGCTAGAGCAAGTACTGAAGCTTTCTTT. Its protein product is CSARASTEAFF.

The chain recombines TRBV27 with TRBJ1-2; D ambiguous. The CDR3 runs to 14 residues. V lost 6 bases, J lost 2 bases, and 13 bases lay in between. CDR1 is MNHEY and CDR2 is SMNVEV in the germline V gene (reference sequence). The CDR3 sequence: CASRKDRTNYGYTF. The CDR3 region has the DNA TGTGCCAGCAGAAAAGATAGAACCAACTATGGCTACACCTTC.

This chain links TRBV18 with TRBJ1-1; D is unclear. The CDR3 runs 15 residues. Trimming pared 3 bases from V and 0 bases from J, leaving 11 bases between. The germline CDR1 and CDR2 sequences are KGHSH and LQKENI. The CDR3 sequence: CASSPLQAMNTEAFF. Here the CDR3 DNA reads TGTGCCAGCTCACCCCTACAAGCAATGAACACTGAAGCTTTCTTT.